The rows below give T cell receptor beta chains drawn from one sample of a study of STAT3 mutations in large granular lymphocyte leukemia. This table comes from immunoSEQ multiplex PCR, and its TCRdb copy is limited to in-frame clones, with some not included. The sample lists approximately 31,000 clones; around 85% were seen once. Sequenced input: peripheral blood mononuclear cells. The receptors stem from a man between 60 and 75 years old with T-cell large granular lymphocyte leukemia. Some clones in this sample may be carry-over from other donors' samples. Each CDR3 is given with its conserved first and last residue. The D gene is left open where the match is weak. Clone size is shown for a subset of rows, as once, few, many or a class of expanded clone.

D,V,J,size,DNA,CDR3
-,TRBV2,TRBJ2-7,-,TGTGCCAGCAGTGAGGAACAGGGTGGGTACGAGCAGTACTTC,CASSEEQGGYEQYF
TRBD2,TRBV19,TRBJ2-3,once,TGTGCCAGTAGTATAGGGACTAGCAGGACAGATACGCAGTATTTT,CASSIGTSRTDTQYF
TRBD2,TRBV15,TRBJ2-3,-,TGTGCCACCAGCAGAGCGGGAGCGGGAGGGACCACAGATACGCAGTATTTT,CATSRAGAGGTTDTQYF
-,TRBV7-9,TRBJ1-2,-,TGTGCCAGCAGCCCAAGTCCCGGCAGCTATGGCTACACCTTC,CASSPSPGSYGYTF
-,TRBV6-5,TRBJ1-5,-,TGTGCCAGCAGTCTTCGGGGGTCGTATCAGCCCCAGCATTTT,CASSLRGSYQPQHF
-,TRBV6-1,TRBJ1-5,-,TGTGCCAGCAGTGAATTGCGGGGAGGCAATCAGCCCCAGCATTTT,CASSELRGGNQPQHF
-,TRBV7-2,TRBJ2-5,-,TGTGCCAGCAGCCCTGACTCGCCCGGGGGGACCCAGTACTTC,CASSPDSPGGTQYF
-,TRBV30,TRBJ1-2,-,TGTGCCTGGAGTGGGTCCGATGGCTACACCTTC,CAWSGSDGYTF
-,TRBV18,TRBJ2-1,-,TGTGCCAGCTCACAAGGGGCGGAGAGCTCCTACAATGAGCAGTTCTTC,CASSQGAESSYNEQFF
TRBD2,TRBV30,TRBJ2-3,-,TGTGCCTGGAGTGTAGCGGGAGTAACAGATACGCAGTATTTT,CAWSVAGVTDTQYF
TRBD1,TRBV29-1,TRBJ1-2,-,TGCAGCGTCACAGGGGCGGGCGACTATGGCTACACCTTC,CSVTGAGDYGYTF
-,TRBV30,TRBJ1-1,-,TGTGCACTGGCAGGGACTGAAGCTTTCTTT,CALAGTEAFF
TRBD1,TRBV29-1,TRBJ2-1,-,TGCAGCGTTGTAGGGGACAGACATCACTCCTACAATGAGCAGTTCTTC,CSVVGDRHHSYNEQFF
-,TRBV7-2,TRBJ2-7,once,TGTGCCAGCAGCTTAGAGGTCGGCTGGAGCTCCTACGAGCAGTACTTC,CASSLEVGWSSYEQYF
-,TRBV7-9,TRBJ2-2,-,TGTGCCAGCAGCTTAGAGAACACCGGGGAGCTGTTTTTT,CASSLENTGELFF
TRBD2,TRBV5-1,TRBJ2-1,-,TGCGCCAGCAGCCCCCCTAGCGGGAGTATAGGGAATGAGCAGTTCTTC,CASSPPSGSIGNEQFF
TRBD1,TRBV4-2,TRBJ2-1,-,TGTGCCACTAGGACAGGGGGATACAATGAGCAGTTCTTC,CATRTGGYNEQFF
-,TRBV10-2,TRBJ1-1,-,TGCGCCAGCAGTGTGAACGGATTGAACACTGAAGCTTTCTTT,CASSVNGLNTEAFF
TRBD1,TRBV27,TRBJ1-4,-,TGTGCCAGCAGTCCGAGGACAGGGGGCAATGAAAAACTGTTTTTT,CASSPRTGGNEKLFF
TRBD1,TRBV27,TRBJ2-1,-,TGTGCCAGCAGACCCGACAGGGGAATTTCCTACAATGAGCAGTTCTTC,CASRPDRGISYNEQFF
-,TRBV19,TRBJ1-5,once,TGTGCCAGTAGTACTATCCGACTGTCTGCACCTCAGCCCCAGCATTTT,CASSTIRLSAPQPQHF
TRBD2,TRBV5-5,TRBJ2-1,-,TGTGCCAGCAGCTTGGAGGGGACTAGCGGGAGACGAGGCTGGTACAATGAGCAGTTCTTC,CASSLEGTSGRRGWYNEQFF
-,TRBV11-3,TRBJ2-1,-,TGTGCCAGCAGCTCCCGGGACTCTAATGAGCAGTTCTTC,CASSSRDSNEQFF
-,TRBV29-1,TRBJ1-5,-,TGCAGCGCCCACGACGGAGTCAATCAGCCCCAGCATTTT,CSAHDGVNQPQHF
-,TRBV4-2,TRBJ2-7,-,TGTGCCAGCAGCCAAGGGGTTGAGGGTGCGAGGGAGCAGTACTTC,CASSQGVEGAREQYF
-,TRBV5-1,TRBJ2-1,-,TGCGCCAGCAGGTTGGCGGGATCCTGGGATGAGCAGTTCTTC,CASRLAGSWDEQFF
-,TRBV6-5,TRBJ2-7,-,TGTGCCAGCAGCCGCGAGCAAGAGCAGTACTTC,CASSREQEQYF